One sample yielded the 16 T cell receptor beta chains listed below, sequenced in a study of blood T cell repertoires in COVID-19. Produced via immunoSEQ multiplex PCR; TCRdb's table is partial and in-frame only. The sample records about 170,000 clones, approximately 86% being singletons. Sample: peripheral blood. The source is a man aged 45 to 65 with active or convalescent COVID-19.

This clone was counted once. The chain links TRBV7-3 to TRBJ2-7; no clear D. The CDR3 has 12 residues. The V and J ends lost 4 bases and 7 bases respectively, with 11 bases between them. Per the germline V gene, CDR1 is SGHTA and CDR2 is FQGTGA. The CDR3 spells CASSSPTSEQYF. CDR3 DNA: TGTGCCAGCAGCTCCCCTACGTCGGAGCAGTACTTC.

This rearrangement joins TRBV4-3 to TRBJ2-3, with D perhaps TRBD2 (6 bases). The V gene's germline CDR1 is LGHNA and CDR2 YSLEER. The germline V and J ends were trimmed by 1 base and 6 bases, with 17 bases remaining between them. The CDR3 sequence is 16 residues long. The CDR3 here is CASSQGLRQSGDTQYF. The CDR3 DNA follows: TGCGCCAGCAGCCAAGGCCTACGACAGAGCGGGGATACGCAGTATTTT.

J is TRBJ1-2 and V is TRBV30, with D uncertain. The V end was cut by 0 bases, the J end by 7 bases, with 6 bases between. The CDR3 length is 11 residues. Germline V CDR1 and CDR2: GTSNPN, SVGIG (reference sequence). Written as DNA, the CDR3 is TGTGCCTGGAGTGTCACTTTTGGCTACACCTTC. Translation: CAWSVTFGYTF.

The V and J genes are TRBV12-5 and TRBJ1-1; the match to TRBD1 covers 7 bases. Germline values: CDR1 LGHNT, CDR2 FRNRAP. The CDR3 has 11 amino acids. The CDR3 protein is CAYDRDTEAFF. CDR3 DNA: TGTGCGTACGACAGGGACACTGAAGCTTTCTTT.

The V and J genes are TRBV6-2 or TRBV6-3 and TRBJ1-5, with D possibly matching TRBD1 (5 bases). Germline loops: CDR1 MNHEY, CDR2 SVGEGT. CDR3 size: 15 residues. Trimming left V 5 bases short and J 6 bases short, with 17 bases between. DNA of the CDR3: TGTGCCAGCAGTAAACCTCAGGGAGGGCCTCAGCCCCAGCATTTT. It is translated as CASSKPQGGPQPQHF.

V is TRBV6-5 and J is TRBJ1-6; D is unresolved. CDR3 length equals 15 residues. Germline V gene data show CDR1 as MNHEY and CDR2 as SVGAGI. Trimming cost V 0 bases and J 8 bases, with 11 bases left between them. CDR3 sequence: CASSYSIQKDSPLHF. The CDR3, as DNA: TGTGCCAGCAGTTACTCGATCCAGAAAGATTCACCCCTCCACTTT.

This chain links TRBV25-1 with TRBJ1-5; D is unclear. This CDR3 is 14 amino acids long. Per germline, CDR1 MGHDK and CDR2 SYGVNS. Trimming stripped 2 bases from V and 4 bases from J, with 9 bases between. CDR3 sequence (DNA): TGTGCCAGCAGTGAAAATAGCCCTAATCAGCCCCAGCATTTT. It codes for CASSENSPNQPQHF.

This chain links TRBV7-8 with TRBJ1-2, with D hard to call. The CDR3 totals 13 residues. Germline lookup yields CDR1 SGHVS and CDR2 FQNEAQ. The V end lost 5 bases, the J end lost 1 base, and 8 bases lay between the germline ends. Here the CDR3 reads CASSPTRNYGYTF. CDR3 bases: TGTGCCAGCAGCCCAACACGTAACTATGGCTACACCTTC.

To note about this clone: In the same sample, other DNA sequences code for this CDR3. This chain uses TRBV5-4 with TRBJ1-3; 7 positions agree with TRBD1. The CDR3 has 14 residues. With 4 bases clipped from V and 1 base from J, the junction kept 2 bases outside the gene matches. CDR1 and CDR2 (germline): SGHNT, YYREEE (reference sequence). This CDR3 reads CASSLTGSGNTIYF. CDR3 in DNA: TGTGCCAGCAGCCTGACAGGGTCTGGAAACACCATATATTTT.

The rearrangement joins TRBV5-1 to TRBJ2-7; TRBD1 matches at 8 bases. Losses at the gene ends were 4 bases for V and 9 bases for J; bases not matched to a gene: 15. Germline V CDR1 and CDR2: SGHRS, YFSETQ. This CDR3 region has 15 residues. DNA of the CDR3: TGCGCCAGCAGCCCGATACCCGGACAGGGTATGGGGCAGTACTTC. Translating gives CASSPIPGQGMGQYF.

CDR3 sequence reads: CSASIGTGNTEAFF. Written as DNA, the CDR3 is TGCAGTGCTAGTATCGGGACAGGGAACACTGAAGCTTTCTTT. V usage is TRBV20-1 and J usage is TRBJ1-1, with TRBD1 matching over 8 bases. The CDR3 covers 14 residues. Germline CDR1 DFQATT, CDR2 SNEGSKA (reference sequence). The V gene end was trimmed by 3 bases and the J gene end by 1 base; junction bases not matched to a gene: 4.

The rearrangement uses TRBV7-2 and TRBJ1-5; maybe TRBD1 (6 bases). This CDR3 contains 16 residues. CDR1 and CDR2 from the germline V gene are SGHTA and FQGNSA. Trimming left V 5 bases short and J 0 bases short, with 14 bases between. Written as DNA, the CDR3 is TGTGCCAGCAGCGACCTCCAGGGGATTAGCAATCAGCCCCAGCATTTT. Translation gives CASSDLQGISNQPQHF. Combining the CDR3 with reference TRBV7-2 and TRBJ1-5 gives the whole variable domain GAGVSQSPSNKVTEKGKDVELRCDPISGHTALYWYRQSLGQGLEFLIYFQGNSAPDKSGLPSDRFSAERTGGSVSTLTIQRTQQEDSAVYLCASSDLQGISNQPQHFGDGTRLSIL.

This chain links TRBV27 with TRBJ1-6; 8 nucleotides align to TRBD1. Trimming removed 3 bases from V and 0 bases from J; junction bases left unmatched: 7. Per germline, CDR1 MNHEY and CDR2 SMNVEV (reference sequence). The length of the CDR3 is 18 residues. In DNA form, the CDR3 reads TGTGCCAGCAGTTTCTGGCAGGGGGCCGGCTCCTATAATTCACCCCTCCACTTT. Translating gives CASSFWQGAGSYNSPLHF.

The V gene is TRBV3-1 (or the pseudogene TRBV3-2), the J gene TRBJ1-5, with 7 bases fitting TRBD1. Germline V gives CDR1 LGHDT, CDR2 YNNKEL (reference sequence). V shed 4 bases, J shed 9 bases, and the junction held 6 bases outside the gene matches. The CDR3 contains 13 residues. CDR3 amino acids: CASSRGQVGPQHF. In DNA, the CDR3 is TGTGCCAGCAGCCGAGGACAGGTTGGGCCCCAGCATTTT.

V usage is TRBV20-1 and J usage is TRBJ2-7, with 7 bases identical to TRBD2. In germline, CDR1 is DFQATT, CDR2 SNEGSKA (reference sequence). The J segment lost 5 bases and the V segment lost 4 bases, leaving 8 bases of the junction unmatched. This CDR3 has 13 residues. The CDR3 region is CSATERGVDEQYF. CDR3 DNA: TGCAGTGCTACTGAGCGGGGCGTCGACGAGCAGTACTTC.

This sequence joins TRBV19 and TRBJ1-2, with TRBD1 matching over 11 bases. The J segment lost 8 bases and the V segment lost 2 bases, leaving 7 bases of the junction unmatched. Germline V CDR1 and CDR2: LNHDA, SQIVND (reference sequence). CDR3 length equals 15 residues. The CDR3 region is CASSIRTGGDRGYTF. DNA for the CDR3: TGTGCCAGTAGTATAAGGACAGGGGGCGACCGCGGCTACACCTTC.